Below, 24 T cell receptor beta chains from the same sample are listed, as sequenced in a study of identical twins. A single record per CDR3 protein comes from TCRdb applying MiXCR to the 5' RACE reads. Seen here are approximately 470,000 distinct CDR3 sequences, around 14% observed once, and the top ten hold roughly 0.5%. This sample also belongs to another study, concerning yellow fever vaccine responses in identical twins.

The specimen was CD4+ T cells sorted from blood. The receptors were sampled from a woman under 30 in good health.

This clonotype was observed a few times. This chain links TRBV5-1 with TRBJ2-1, with 9 bases matching TRBD2. This CDR3 has 19 amino acids. J was trimmed by 0 bases and V by 0 bases; bases with no gene match: 10. Germline V gene lookup returns CDR1 SGHRS and CDR2 YFSETQ. The CDR3, as DNA: TGCGCCAGCAGCTTGGTGGGTAGCGGGGGCTTGAGCTCCTACAATGAGCAGTTCTTC. Protein sequence: CASSLVGSGGLSSYNEQFF.

This clonotype has a handful of counts. The chain joins TRBV12-3 or TRBV12-4 to TRBJ2-4; TRBD1 agrees at 7 bases. With V trimmed by 1 base and J by 3 bases, 12 bases remained unmatched. The CDR3 has 18 amino acids. CDR3 DNA: TGTGCCAGCAGTTTAGGAGAGGGTAGGGGGCTGGGCAAAAACATTCAGTACTTC. Translating gives CASSLGEGRGLGKNIQYF.

This chain joins TRBV20-1 and TRBJ1-3; 7 bases fit TRBD1. Trimming at V came to 2 bases and at J to 0 bases, leaving 4 bases not matched to a gene. CDR1 is DFQATT and CDR2 is SNEGSKA in the germline V gene (reference sequence). The CDR3 is made up of 15 amino acids. The CDR3, as DNA: TGCAGTGCTAGACCCAGGGGGATCTCTGGAAACACCATATATTTT. As protein: CSARPRGISGNTIYF.

This clonotype came up many times. This sequence joins TRBV6-5 and TRBJ2-7, with 8 bases identical to TRBD1. J lost 6 bases, V lost 2 bases, and 6 bases had no gene match. Germline V lookup: CDR1 MNHEY, CDR2 SVGAGI. The CDR3 runs to 14 residues. The CDR3 reads CASSYAGTGSEQYF. CDR3 in DNA: TGTGCCAGCAGTTACGCCGGGACAGGCAGCGAGCAGTACTTC.

This clonotype has only a few counts. The chain recombines TRBV15 with TRBJ2-1, with a tentative D call TRBD2 (6 bases). CDR3 size: 17 residues. Between the trimmed V and J ends, which lost 0 bases and 3 bases, there was a span of 15 bases. Germline V gives CDR1 LNHNV, CDR2 YYDKDF (reference sequence). The CDR3 loop is CATSRDGGGINYNEQFF. CDR3 coding DNA: TGTGCCACCAGCAGAGATGGCGGCGGGATAAACTACAATGAGCAGTTCTTC.

This chain links TRBV11-1 with TRBJ2-1, with TRBD2 matching over 11 bases. The CDR3 sequence is 18 residues long. Germline lookup yields CDR1 SGHAT and CDR2 FQDESV (reference sequence). Trimming cost V 2 bases and J 3 bases; bases outside gene matches: 9. The DNA for the CDR3 is TGTGCCAGCAGCTTACGTCAACTAGCGGGAGATATCTACAATGAGCAGTTCTTC. Protein product: CASSLRQLAGDIYNEQFF.

The genes are TRBV5-6 and TRBJ2-3, with a possible D match to TRBD1 (6 bases). V was trimmed by 2 bases and J by 2 bases, leaving 15 bases between them. The CDR3 spans 16 residues. Germline V gene lookup returns CDR1 SGHDT and CDR2 YYEEEE. CDR3 coding DNA: TGTGCCAGCAGCTTAATCTTGGACAGCTTCACAGATACGCAGTATTTT. As protein: CASSLILDSFTDTQYF.

There are a few counts of this clonotype. The genes are TRBV15 and TRBJ2-1, with 8 bases identical to TRBD2. This CDR3 is built from 15 residues. Trimming at V came to 0 bases and at J to 8 bases, leaving 6 bases not matched to a gene. Germline V CDR1 and CDR2: LNHNV, YYDKDF (reference sequence). For the CDR3, the DNA is TGTGCCACCAGCAGAGATCTCAGCGGGGGCTATGAGCAGTTCTTC. Residues: CATSRDLSGGYEQFF.

CDR3 nucleotides: TGTGCCAGCAGCCCATTAGCGGGGCGGCAAGAGACCCAGTACTTC. Translation gives CASSPLAGRQETQYF. This chain links TRBV12-3 or TRBV12-4 with TRBJ2-5; 8 bases map to TRBD2. J lost 2 bases, V lost 6 bases, and 8 bases had no gene match. The CDR3 extends over 15 amino acids.

This chain connects TRBV6-1 to TRBJ2-4; D is unclear. There are 15 residues in the CDR3. CDR1 and CDR2 from the germline V gene are MNHNS and SASEGT. Trimming cost V 2 bases and J 0 bases, with 8 bases left between them. CDR3 DNA sequence: TGTGCCAGCAGTGAAAGGAGCCTAGCCAAAAACATTCAGTACTTC. Translating gives CASSERSLAKNIQYF.

This clonotype has at least ten counts. The genes are TRBV27 and TRBJ2-5; D may correspond to TRBD1 or TRBD2 (5 bases each). From germline, CDR1 is MNHEY and CDR2 SMNVEV (reference sequence). V dropped 5 bases and J dropped 5 bases, with 15 bases sitting between them. The CDR3 runs 14 residues. In DNA form, the CDR3 reads TGTGCCAGCAGTCCCTTGGGGGAAGCGGAGACCCAGTACTTC. Protein sequence: CASSPLGEAETQYF.

For the CDR3, the DNA is TGTGCCAGCACCCAGGGGTCCGGAAACACCATATATTTT. Encoded protein: CASTQGSGNTIYF. This chain links TRBV6-1 with TRBJ1-3; tentatively, D is TRBD1 (6 bases). The V end lost 7 bases, the J end lost 4 bases, and 11 bases lay between the germline ends. Germline V gene sequence: CDR1 MNHNS, CDR2 SASEGT. The CDR3 is 13 residues long.

In this sample, this clonotype turned up many times. The V gene is TRBV2, the J gene TRBJ1-5; D remains unclear. CDR1 is SNHLY and CDR2 is FYNNEI in the germline V gene. Trimming shortened V by 6 bases and J by 3 bases, and 9 bases separated the two germline ends. The CDR3 covers 13 residues. CDR3 DNA: TGTGCCAGCAGACCCGATTCCAATCAGCCCCAGCATTTT. As protein: CASRPDSNQPQHF.

The table lists this clonotype with a few counts. This sequence joins TRBV28 and TRBJ2-5; D call uncertain. From germline, CDR1 is MDHEN and CDR2 SYDVKM. CDR3 length: 12 residues. With 5 bases removed from V and 3 bases from J, the gap between germline ends came to 7 bases. The CDR3 protein is CASSTVKETQYF. The CDR3, as DNA: TGTGCCAGCAGTACAGTTAAAGAGACCCAGTACTTC.

This clonotype has just a few counts. The rearrangement links TRBV10-3 to TRBJ2-2; tentatively, D is TRBD1 (6 bases). Germline V gene sequence: CDR1 ENHRY, CDR2 SYGVKD. The V end lost 11 bases, the J end lost 0 bases, and 13 bases lay between the germline ends. The CDR3 length is 14 residues. The CDR3 DNA follows: TGTGCCGTGGGGGCCTCTGCGAACACCGGGGAGCTGTTTTTT. It specifies CAVGASANTGELFF.

This clonotype was seen more than once but under ten times. The chain uses TRBV20-1 and TRBJ2-1; 10 bases match TRBD2. The length of the CDR3 is 15 residues. Germline CDR1 reads DFQATT; CDR2 reads SNEGSKA (reference sequence). The V segment lost 3 bases and the J segment 0 bases; nucleotides outside the gene matches: 2. This chain's CDR3 is CSASPSGSSYNEQFF. CDR3 bases: TGCAGTGCTAGTCCTAGCGGGAGCTCCTACAATGAGCAGTTCTTC.

The J gene is TRBJ1-2, the V gene TRBV5-1; tentative D call: TRBD1 (6 bases). The germline V and J ends were trimmed by 5 bases and 4 bases, with 15 bases remaining between them. The germline V gene encodes CDR1 SGHRS and CDR2 YFSETQ. This CDR3 has 14 amino acids. This chain's CDR3 is CASRHSGQLYGYTF. The CDR3 DNA follows: TGCGCCAGCAGACATTCCGGACAGCTCTATGGCTACACCTTC.

This clonotype appeared a few times. The chain employs TRBV11-2 and TRBJ2-3, with TRBD1 matching over 9 bases. This CDR3 contains 17 residues. CDR1 and CDR2 from the germline V gene are SGHAT and FQNNGV. Losses at the gene ends were 5 bases for V and 7 bases for J; bases not matched to a gene: 16. This chain's CDR3 is CASSKNQLPGQGYTQYF. DNA for the CDR3: TGTGCCAGCAGCAAGAACCAACTTCCGGGACAGGGATATACGCAGTATTTT.

This clonotype was found a few times. The chain couples TRBV5-1 to TRBJ1-1; 12 positions match TRBD1. The length of the CDR3 is 18 residues. In germline, CDR1 is SGHRS, CDR2 YFSETQ. V trimming: 2 bases; J trimming: 2 bases; junction bases outside the gene matches: 10. The CDR3 region has the DNA TGCGCCAGCAGCTTTACGCCGGGACAGGGGGCCGGAAACACTGAAGCTTTCTTT. Residues: CASSFTPGQGAGNTEAFF.

This chain links TRBV5-1 with TRBJ1-1, with 7 bases identical to TRBD1. Trimming took 0 bases from V and 4 from J; bases not matched to a gene: 6. CDR3 size: 15 residues. From germline, CDR1 is SGHRS and CDR2 YFSETQ. The CDR3 DNA is TGCGCCAGCAGCTTGGTTCCAGGGGACAGCACTGAAGCTTTCTTT. Translation: CASSLVPGDSTEAFF.

This clonotype came up a few times. The genes are TRBV5-1 and TRBJ2-2; 10 bases map to TRBD2. CDR1 is SGHRS, CDR2 YFSETQ, per germline. This CDR3 has 16 amino acids. V shed 2 bases and J 2 bases; nucleotides not matched to a gene: 3. The CDR3 region is CASSLAGGPNTGELFF. The DNA of the CDR3 is TGCGCCAGCAGCTTAGCGGGAGGGCCTAACACCGGGGAGCTGTTTTTT.

The V gene is TRBV5-1, the J gene TRBJ2-3, with D possibly TRBD2 on 7 matching bases. Germline loops: CDR1 SGHRS, CDR2 YFSETQ. This CDR3 region has 16 residues. V was shortened by 4 bases and J by 4 bases, with 19 bases between the two germline ends. The CDR3 reads CASSDVGGGRADTQYF. Written as DNA, the CDR3 is TGCGCCAGCAGCGATGTTGGGGGGGGCAGGGCAGATACGCAGTATTTT.

This clonotype occurred many times. The rearrangement uses TRBV2 and TRBJ2-2, with TRBD1 as a possible D gene (6 bases). The length of the CDR3 is 14 residues. Germline V gene lookup returns CDR1 SNHLY and CDR2 FYNNEI. Trimming took 2 bases from V and 5 from J, leaving 9 bases between them. CDR3 loop: CASSEWGLTGELFF. The CDR3 DNA is TGTGCCAGCAGTGAATGGGGGCTTACCGGGGAGCTGTTTTTT.

This clonotype was observed once. This rearrangement joins TRBV20-1 to TRBJ2-1; TRBD2 matches 10 bases. This CDR3 spans 13 amino acids. After removal of 5 bases from V and 6 bases from J, the junction contained 4 bases not matched to a gene. The germline gives CDR1 DFQATT, CDR2 SNEGSKA (reference sequence). CDR3: CSAGTSEVNEQFF. In DNA, the CDR3 is TGCAGTGCTGGGACTAGCGAGGTCAATGAGCAGTTCTTC.